Following are 3 T cell receptor beta chains from one sample sequenced in a study of cytomegalovirus exposure and HLA in healthy donors. The PCR contained 60 Vbeta and 13 Jbeta primers. Using immunoSEQ multiplex PCR, the repertoire was profiled, and TCRdb retains in-frame clones only, with some absent. The sample totals some 34,000 clones. The sample taken for sequencing was PBMCs. The receptors come from a man aged 40-50 years in good health and CMV-seronegative.

The CDR3 DNA reads TGTGCCAGCAGCCAGGACAGCTCGAACACTGAAGCTTTCTTT. Its translation: CASSQDSSNTEAFF. The chain links TRBV11-2 to TRBJ1-1; a weak D match, TRBD1 (6 bases). Trimming removed 5 bases from V and 1 base from J, with 11 bases in between. Germline CDR1 is SGHAT and CDR2 is FQNNGV. The CDR3 is 14 amino acids.

The chain employs TRBV19 and TRBJ2-1, with 9 bases lining up with TRBD1. Germline CDR1 reads LNHDA; CDR2 reads SQIVND (reference sequence). V lost 7 bases, J lost 6 bases, and 7 bases stayed unmatched. The CDR3 has 14 amino acids. DNA of the CDR3: TGTGCCAGTACCCCGGGACAGGGCATCAATGAGCAGTTCTTC. It is translated as CASTPGQGINEQFF.

V and J are TRBV5-1 and TRBJ2-7; 7 bases agree with TRBD2. Trimming took 0 bases from V and 5 from J; bases not matched to a gene: 5. Per the germline V gene, CDR1 is SGHRS and CDR2 is YFSETQ. The CDR3 extends over 14 amino acids. CDR3 DNA: TGCGCCAGCAGCTTGGGACTAGCACAGAACGAGCAGTACTTC. Translated, it gives CASSLGLAQNEQYF.